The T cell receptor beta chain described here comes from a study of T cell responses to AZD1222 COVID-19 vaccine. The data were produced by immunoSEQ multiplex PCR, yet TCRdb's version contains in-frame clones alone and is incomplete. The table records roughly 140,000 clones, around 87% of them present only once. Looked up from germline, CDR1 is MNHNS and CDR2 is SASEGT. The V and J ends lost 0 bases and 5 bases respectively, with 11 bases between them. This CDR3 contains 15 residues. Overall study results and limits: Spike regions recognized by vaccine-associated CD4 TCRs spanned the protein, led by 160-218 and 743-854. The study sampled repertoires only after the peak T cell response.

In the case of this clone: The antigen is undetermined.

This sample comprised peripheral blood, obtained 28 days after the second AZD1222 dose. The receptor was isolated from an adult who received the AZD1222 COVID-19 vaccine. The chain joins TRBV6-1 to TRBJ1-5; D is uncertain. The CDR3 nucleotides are TGTGCCAGCAGTGAAGCGGGTGGCACCCATCAGCCCCAGCATTTT. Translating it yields CASSEAGGTHQPQHF.